The TCR beta chain under discussion was sequenced for a study of blood T cell repertoires in COVID-19. Across the study: Samples taken during acute and convalescent COVID-19 were collected in the United States, Italy and Spain. From T cells, B-cell-depleted T cells, or PBMCs came the material, which was cDNA or gDNA.

CDR1 and CDR2 (germline): SNHLY, FYNNEI. Trimming took off 6 bases at V and 0 bases at J, with 15 bases between the two ends. This CDR3 has 15 residues. Assignment of participants to cohorts was predicated upon participant-reported clinical history. Original methodology: Amplification of reference gene primers provided the estimated nucleated cell counts. Data came from immunoSEQ multiplex PCR; TCRdb stores just in-frame clones and leaves some out. V and J calls and clone size are given by that table; D and trimming were obtained from the DNA. The profile shows some 330,000 clones, roughly 86% of them singletons.

Sample: PBMCs or T cells enriched from blood (not recorded which). The V call is TRBV2, the J call TRBJ2-7, with unresolved D. The clonotype was recovered from a man aged 35 to 55 in a cohort exposed to, infected with or recovered from COVID-19 (not recorded which). The CDR3 loop reads CASRVESGPSYEQYF. CDR3 sequence (DNA): TGTGCCAGCAGGGTCGAGTCGGGTCCCTCCTACGAGCAGTACTTC. The full variable domain, its missing parts supplied by reference TRBV2 and TRBJ2-7, is EPEVTQTPSHQVTQMGQEVILRCVPISNHLYFYWYRQILGQKVEFLVSFYNNEISEKSEIFDDQFSVERPDGSNFTLKIRSTKLEDSAMYFCASRVESGPSYEQYFGPGTRLTVT.